This T cell receptor beta chain was captured in a study of blood T cell repertoires in COVID-19. Study overall: Sources were T cells, B-cell-depleted T cells, or PBMCs; the material itself was cDNA or gDNA.

Profiled with immunoSEQ multiplex PCR; TCRdb holds only in-frame clones, not every one. The table lists about 230,000 clones, 83% of them singletons. The material sequenced was peripheral blood. The origin of this receptor is a woman in her forties or fifties with acute or convalescent COVID-19.

In DNA, the CDR3 is TGTGCCAGCAGCTTAAAAGGGGCCGGGGAGCTGTTTTTT. Its protein product is CASSLKGAGELFF. The V call is TRBV13, the J call TRBJ2-2, with D perhaps matching TRBD1 (5 bases). The CDR3 spans 13 residues. Germline V gene data show CDR1 as PRHDT and CDR2 as FYEKMQ (reference sequence). V lost 2 bases and J lost 6, with 7 bases in between.